This T cell receptor (beta chain) was profiled in a study of shared clonotypes between healthy human individuals. The germline V and J ends were trimmed by 10 bases and 4 bases, with 16 bases remaining between them. Germline lookup yields CDR1 MGHDK and CDR2 SYGVNS. This CDR3 spans 13 amino acids. HIV-negative, healthy adults without recent acute infections or vaccinations were the donors. Division of CD4+ cells produced a CD45RA+ naive subset and a CD45RA-negative memory subset. The DNA input per sorted-subset replicate PCR was about 0.2 ug, corresponding to roughly 31,000 T cell genomes. Method: immunoSEQ multiplex PCR; TCRdb's copy keeps in-frame clones and lacks some. The table lists over 850,000 clones, 75% to 85% of them singletons. This clone was observed many times.

The sequence was obtained from a man aged 18 to 30 in good health. Some clones in this sample may be carry-over from other donors' samples. Specimen: memory CD4+ T cells from PBMCs. Stated subset: CD45RA-negative fraction. The V gene is TRBV25-1, the J gene TRBJ1-1; D perhaps matches TRBD1 (6 bases). This chain's CDR3 is CATSGTGTTEAFF. CDR3 nucleotide sequence: TGTGCCACATCCGGCACAGGGACCACTGAAGCTTTCTTT.